The 31 T cell receptor beta chains below were found in one sample sequenced in a study of cytomegalovirus exposure and HLA in healthy donors. PCR involved 60 Vbeta and 13 Jbeta primers. Only in-frame clones appear in the TCRdb table, and some are missing; sequencing was by immunoSEQ multiplex PCR. The sample consists of 110,000 to 150,000 clones, roughly 85% of them appearing once. Material for sequencing was PBMCs. Source of these receptors: a male donor in good health and CMV-seronegative.

This clone was found a few times. V and J are TRBV7-9 and TRBJ2-3; D may be TRBD1 (6 bases). The ends were cut back, 5 bases at V and 9 bases at J, with 12 bases in the middle. CDR1 and CDR2 from the germline V gene are SEHNR and FQNEAQ (reference sequence). The CDR3 loop spans 12 amino acids. Here the CDR3 DNA reads TGTGCCAGCAGCACAGGACAGCAGACGCAGTATTTT. Amino acids: CASSTGQQTQYF.

The chain uses TRBV5-4 and TRBJ1-2, with D hard to call. V gave up 4 bases and J gave up 1 base, with 14 bases separating them. Germline V gene sequence: CDR1 SGHNT, CDR2 YYREEE (reference sequence). CDR3 size: 15 residues. The CDR3 DNA sequence: TGTGCCAGCAGCCAAGAAATCCAGGTTAACTATGGCTACACCTTC. As protein: CASSQEIQVNYGYTF. The full variable domain, rest sourced from reference TRBV5-4 and TRBJ1-2, is ETGVTQSPTHLIKTRGQQVTLRCSSQSGHNTVSWYQQALGQGPQFIFQYYREEENGRGNFPPRFSGLQFPNYSSELNVNALELDDSALYLCASSQEIQVNYGYTFGSGTRLTVV.

V usage is TRBV7-2 and J usage is TRBJ2-6; possible D gene TRBD2, 5 bases. The CDR3 totals 15 residues. The germline V gene encodes CDR1 SGHTA and CDR2 FQGNSA. V lost 2 bases and J 4 bases, leaving 9 bases between the germline ends. The CDR3 region has the DNA TGTGCCAGCAGCTTAAAGTCGGGGGGGGCCAACGTCCTGACTTTC. The encoded protein is CASSLKSGGANVLTF.

This rearrangement joins TRBV7-3 to TRBJ2-1; no definite D call. CDR3 size: 16 residues. V was pared by 1 base and J by 0 bases, with 10 bases between. Germline V CDR1 and CDR2: SGHTA, FQGTGA. The CDR3 region has the DNA TGTGCCAGCAGCTTAATTTCCAGAAGCTCCTACAATGAGCAGTTCTTC. Translating gives CASSLISRSSYNEQFF. Combining the CDR3 with reference TRBV7-3 and TRBJ2-1 gives the whole variable domain GAGVSQTPSNKVTEKGKYVELRCDPISGHTALYWYRQSLGQGPEFLIYFQGTGAADDSGLPNDRFFAVRPEGSVSTLKIQRTERGDSAVYLCASSLISRSSYNEQFFGPGTRLTVL.

The V and J genes are TRBV9 and TRBJ1-4; D might be TRBD1 (5 bases). The germline V gene encodes CDR1 SGDLS and CDR2 YYNGEE. The ends were cut back, 3 bases at V and 4 bases at J, with 13 bases in the middle. The CDR3 extends over 15 amino acids. The CDR3 region has the DNA TGTGCCAGCAGCGCTGGAGGGGCACTTAATGAAAAACTGTTTTTT. Its protein product is CASSAGGALNEKLFF.

The J gene is TRBJ1-6, the V gene TRBV19; no definite D call. The germline V gene has CDR1 LNHDA and CDR2 SQIVND (reference sequence). The CDR3 is 13 amino acids. V lost 5 bases and J 9 bases, leaving 11 bases between the germline ends. CDR3 DNA: TGTGCCAGTAGTCTCTACCGTGGTTCACCCCTCCACTTT. Encoded protein: CASSLYRGSPLHF.

The CDR3 bases are TGTGCCAGCAGCCTCGTGACAGGGGGCACAGATACGCAGTATTTT. Protein sequence: CASSLVTGGTDTQYF. This chain joins TRBV14 and TRBJ2-3, with TRBD1 matching over 8 bases. This CDR3 is built from 15 residues. Trimming took 4 bases from V and 1 from J; bases not matched to a gene: 4. Germline V lookup: CDR1 SGHDN, CDR2 FVKESK.

This clone was detected once. The gene calls are TRBV27 and TRBJ2-2; 12 positions match TRBD1. The germline V gene has CDR1 MNHEY and CDR2 SMNVEV (reference sequence). The CDR3 is made up of 14 amino acids. V lost 9 bases to trimming and J lost 3 bases; unmatched junction nucleotides: 2. This chain's CDR3 is CASRDRGHTGELFF. For the CDR3, the DNA is TGTGCCAGTCGGGACAGGGGGCACACCGGGGAGCTGTTTTTT.

This clone was counted only a few times. The J gene is TRBJ1-2, the V gene TRBV6-6; 7 nucleotides match TRBD1. The CDR3 consists of 14 residues. Germline assignment: CDR1 MNHNY and CDR2 SVGAGI (reference sequence). Trimming at V came to 1 base and at J to 7 bases, leaving 6 bases not matched to a gene. CDR3 protein: CASSYLPGGSGYTF. CDR3 nucleotide sequence: TGTGCCAGCAGTTACTTGCCAGGGGGGTCTGGCTACACCTTC.

This chain joins TRBV9 and TRBJ2-1; tentative D call: TRBD2 (5 bases). V was shortened by 0 bases and J by 4 bases, with 11 bases between the two germline ends. The CDR3 has 15 amino acids. Germline loops: CDR1 SGDLS, CDR2 YYNGEE. The CDR3 spells CASSVASGWYNEQFF. CDR3 sequence (DNA): TGTGCCAGCAGCGTAGCAAGCGGATGGTACAATGAGCAGTTCTTC.

The chain recombines TRBV23-1 with TRBJ1-1; D is perhaps TRBD1 (5 bases). TRBV23-1 is known as an ORF, though its function is uncertain. CDR3 size: 17 residues. V was clipped by 6 bases and J by 4 bases, with 24 bases between them. The CDR3 is CASREVGGVEGTTEAFF. Here the CDR3 DNA reads TGCGCCAGCAGGGAAGTGGGGGGGGTAGAGGGGACCACTGAAGCTTTCTTT.

This clone was detected only once. The genes are TRBV6-5 and TRBJ2-5, with D tentatively TRBD1 (5 bases). Germline-derived CDR1 and CDR2 are MNHEY and SVGAGI. Trimming pared 2 bases from V and 4 bases from J, leaving 8 bases between. CDR3 length: 13 residues. In DNA form, the CDR3 reads TGTGCCAGCAGTTACCTAAGGGGAGAGACCCAGTACTTC. This encodes CASSYLRGETQYF.

The table lists this clone with a count of one. The CDR3 here is CASSVGGNYGYTF. As DNA, the CDR3 is TGTGCCAGCAGCGTAGGCGGTAACTATGGCTACACCTTC. The chain combines TRBV9 with TRBJ1-2, with D unresolved. V was trimmed by 0 bases and J by 1 base, leaving 4 bases between them. This CDR3 region has 13 residues. Germline lookup yields CDR1 SGDLS and CDR2 YYNGEE. The complete variable domain, with remaining parts taken from reference TRBV9 and TRBJ1-2, reads DSGVTQTPKHLITATGQRVTLRCSPRSGDLSVYWYQQSLDQGLQFLIQYYNGEERAKGNILERFSAQQFPDLHSELNLSSLELGDSALYFCASSVGGNYGYTFGSGTRLTVV.

The chain links TRBV5-8 to TRBJ2-1; D is undetermined. Germline V gives CDR1 SGHTS, CDR2 YDEGEE. V was pared by 1 base and J by 2 bases, with 7 bases between. This CDR3 is 14 amino acids long. The chain's CDR3 is CASSLRLAYNEQFF. CDR3 bases: TGTGCCAGCAGCTTGCGGCTAGCCTACAATGAGCAGTTCTTC.

V usage is TRBV18 and J usage is TRBJ1-1, with 12 bases that match TRBD1. The V and J ends lost 6 bases and 3 bases, in that order; junction bases with no gene match: 8. The CDR3 extends over 16 amino acids. The germline CDR1 and CDR2 sequences are KGHSH and LQKENI. The CDR3 DNA sequence: TGTGCCAGCTCCCCGGGACAGGGGGCGGTCGACACTGAAGCTTTCTTT. Translated, it gives CASSPGQGAVDTEAFF.

This clone was observed a handful of times. The gene calls are TRBV11-2 and TRBJ2-7; tentative D call: TRBD1 (5 bases). V lost 2 bases and J lost 4, with 15 bases in between. The germline V gene encodes CDR1 SGHAT and CDR2 FQNNGV. The length of the CDR3 is 15 residues. CDR3 nucleotide sequence: TGTGCCAGCAGCTTATCCGCAGGGAACCTTTACGAGCAGTACTTC. Translated: CASSLSAGNLYEQYF. Complete variable domain (other parts from reference TRBV11-2 and TRBJ2-7): EAGVAQSPRYKIIEKRQSVAFWCNPISGHATLYWYQQILGQGPKLLIQFQNNGVVDDSQLPKDRFSAERLKGVDSTLKIQPAKLEDSAVYLCASSLSAGNLYEQYFGPGTRLTVT.

This sequence joins TRBV5-1 and TRBJ2-3, with 11 bases matching TRBD2. CDR1 is SGHRS and CDR2 is YFSETQ in the germline V gene. The CDR3 covers 14 residues. The trim removed 6 bases at V and 1 base at J, leaving 1 base unmatched. The chain's CDR3 is CASMTSGGTDTQYF. The CDR3 DNA follows: TGCGCCAGCATGACTAGCGGGGGCACAGATACGCAGTATTTT.

The chain employs TRBV27 and TRBJ2-7, with TRBD1 matching 10 bases. J gave up 1 base and V 5 bases, and 17 bases lay outside the gene matches. The germline V gene encodes CDR1 MNHEY and CDR2 SMNVEV (reference sequence). CDR3 length: 19 residues. The CDR3 nucleotides read TGTGCCAGCAGTCGTTACAAGGGGGACAGGGGAGGCCCTTCCTACGAGCAGTACTTC. It encodes CASSRYKGDRGGPSYEQYF.

This clone was counted between two and nine times. At one end the junction does not follow the germline gene, possibly because of a read error. V and J are TRBV7-9 and TRBJ2-7; the match to TRBD2 covers 7 bases. The CDR3 sequence is 16 residues long. Germline loops: CDR1 SEHNR, CDR2 FQNEAQ (reference sequence). The CDR3 reads CSSSGEGKEPAYEQYF. In DNA, the CDR3 is TGTTCCAGCAGCGGGGAGGGCAAGGAACCGGCCTACGAGCAGTACTTC.

The chain couples TRBV7-2 to TRBJ2-1, with D perhaps TRBD1 (5 bases). This CDR3 contains 12 residues. V was pared by 4 bases and J by 6 bases, with 7 bases between. CDR1 SGHTA and CDR2 FQGNSA come from the germline V gene. DNA of the CDR3: TGTGCCAGCAGCTCGGACACCAATGAGCAGTTCTTC. It encodes CASSSDTNEQFF.

There are a few counts of this clone. The chain links TRBV7-9 to TRBJ1-5; D unresolved. CDR3 size: 12 residues. Trimming removed 3 bases from V and 5 bases from J, with 5 bases in between. Germline CDR1 and CDR2: SEHNR and FQNEAQ (reference sequence). The CDR3, as DNA: TGTGCCAGCAGCTTTCGGGATCAGCCCCAGCATTTT. Its translation: CASSFRDQPQHF.

V gene TRBV19 combines with J gene TRBJ1-5, with unresolved D. Germline CDR1 reads LNHDA; CDR2 reads SQIVND (reference sequence). The CDR3 is made up of 17 amino acids. The V gene lost 4 bases and the J gene lost 7 bases, with 23 bases spanning the gap. CDR3 nucleotide sequence: TGTGCCAGTAGTAGCGGGAGGCGCCACCCAATTTACCAGCCCCAGCATTTT. It translates to CASSSGRRHPIYQPQHF.

The genes are TRBV6-6 and TRBJ1-1, with D perhaps matching TRBD1 (5 bases). Germline CDR1 reads MNHNY; CDR2 reads SVGAGI (reference sequence). V was pared by 6 bases and J by 4 bases, with 12 bases between. This CDR3 region has 13 residues. CDR3 nucleotide sequence: TGTGCCAGCAGGGGGGGAGAGGGCACTGAAGCTTTCTTT. Its translation is CASRGGEGTEAFF.

This rearrangement joins TRBV19 to TRBJ1-1, with 7 nucleotides matching TRBD1. This CDR3 comprises 14 residues. Losses at the gene ends were 5 bases for V and 4 bases for J; bases not matched to a gene: 7. CDR1 LNHDA and CDR2 SQIVND come from the germline V gene (reference sequence). The CDR3 region is CASSPGAGGTEAFF. The CDR3 region has the DNA TGTGCCAGTAGTCCTGGGGCAGGGGGCACTGAAGCTTTCTTT.

The V call is TRBV9, the J call TRBJ1-1; D is undetermined. CDR1 SGDLS and CDR2 YYNGEE come from the germline V gene. The V end was cut by 4 bases, the J end by 2 bases, with 12 bases between. This CDR3 region has 14 residues. CDR3: CASSTRTENTEAFF. The CDR3 nucleotides read TGTGCCAGCAGCACGAGAACAGAAAACACTGAAGCTTTCTTT. Using reference TRBV9 and TRBJ1-1 for the parts outside the CDR3, the full variable domain is DSGVTQTPKHLITATGQRVTLRCSPRSGDLSVYWYQQSLDQGLQFLIQYYNGEERAKGNILERFSAQQFPDLHSELNLSSLELGDSALYFCASSTRTENTEAFFGQGTRLTVV.

For this clone: Different DNA sequences within this sample yield the same CDR3. The rearrangement joins TRBV28 to TRBJ2-7, with D perhaps TRBD1 (6 bases). V gave up 7 bases and J gave up 0 bases, with 13 bases separating them. In germline, CDR1 is MDHEN, CDR2 SYDVKM. The CDR3 runs to 14 residues. CDR3 DNA sequence: TGTGCCAGCATTCCGACAGGACTCTCCTACGAGCAGTACTTC. Residues: CASIPTGLSYEQYF. The full variable domain, with the rest looked up from reference TRBV28 and TRBJ2-7, is DVKVTQSSRYLVKRTGEKVFLECVQDMDHENMFWYRQDPGLGLRLIYFSYDVKMKEKGDIPEGYSVSREKKERFSLILESASTNQTSMYLCASIPTGLSYEQYFGPGTRLTVT.

The gene calls are TRBV28 and TRBJ2-3, with TRBD2 matching 8 bases. The germline V gene has CDR1 MDHEN and CDR2 SYDVKM. J lost 0 bases, V lost 6 bases, and 2 bases had no gene match. This CDR3 is built from 14 residues. The CDR3: CASRPSGSTDTQYF. The CDR3 nucleotides read TGTGCCAGCAGGCCTAGCGGGAGCACAGATACGCAGTATTTT. The variable domain in full, with the rest retrieved from reference TRBV28 and TRBJ2-3, is DVKVTQSSRYLVKRTGEKVFLECVQDMDHENMFWYRQDPGLGLRLIYFSYDVKMKEKGDIPEGYSVSREKKERFSLILESASTNQTSMYLCASRPSGSTDTQYFGPGTRLTVL.

In DNA form, the CDR3 reads TGTGCCAGCAGCCTATGGGGACAGGGGGTATCCTACGAGCAGTACTTC. Its protein is CASSLWGQGVSYEQYF. This chain uses TRBV7-9 with TRBJ2-7, with 11 bases identical to TRBD1. V lost 5 bases to trimming and J lost 1 base; unmatched junction nucleotides: 7. The CDR3 contains 16 residues. The germline V gene has CDR1 SEHNR and CDR2 FQNEAQ (reference sequence).

The chain joins TRBV5-5 to TRBJ1-2; TRBD1 aligns across 7 bases. CDR3 length: 13 amino acids. The trim removed 0 bases at V and 12 bases at J, leaving 8 bases unmatched. CDR1 and CDR2 (germline): SGHKS, YYEKEE (reference sequence). CDR3 sequence reads: CASSLEGAPGHTF. CDR3 DNA sequence: TGTGCCAGCAGCTTGGAGGGGGCTCCCGGGCACACCTTC.

There are a few counts of this clone. The DNA of the CDR3 is TGCAGCGTTGAGGGGGACAGTTACAATGAGCAGTTCTTC. Amino acid sequence: CSVEGDSYNEQFF. The J gene is TRBJ2-1, the V gene TRBV29-1, with 7 bases aligning to TRBD1. Germline V gives CDR1 SQVTM, CDR2 ANQGSEA. The CDR3 has 13 residues. V lost 3 bases, J lost 4 bases, and 3 bases stayed unmatched.

The chain joins TRBV18 to TRBJ1-2, with 8 bases fitting TRBD1. Germline V CDR1 and CDR2: KGHSH, LQKENI. The CDR3 runs to 16 residues. V shed 3 bases and J 1 base; nucleotides not matched to a gene: 7. The CDR3 loop reads CASSPTGTGINYGYTF. The CDR3 region has the DNA TGTGCCAGCTCACCCACCGGGACAGGAATTAACTATGGCTACACCTTC.